Listed below are T cell receptor beta chains from one sample, sequenced in a study of T cell changes during pregnancy in multiple sclerosis. Profiled with immunoSEQ multiplex PCR; TCRdb holds only in-frame clones, not every one. Found here are fewer than 80,000 clones, around nine tenths of them singletons; the top ten hold under 0.35%. The sample here was CD4+ T cells from peripheral blood mononuclear cells, taken in the third trimester of pregnancy. Receptors originate from a female donor in good health, enrolled as a control in a pregnancy study. CDR3s include the opening cysteine and the closing phenylalanine or tryptophan. Each record gives: CDR3 DNA, CDR3 protein, V gene, clone size, J gene, D gene, CDR3 length. D genes are given only for firm matches. A row's size may be missing; if present it is once, few, many or a size class.

CDR3nt: TGTGCCAGCTCACCCACGCCAGATTATAATTCACCCCTCCACTTT
CDR3aa: CASSPTPDYNSPLHF
v_gene: TRBV18
abundance: NA
j_gene: TRBJ1-6
d_gene: NA
len: 15

CDR3nt: TGTGCCAGCAGGACGATATTACAGGGTGATGGCTACACCTTC
CDR3aa: CASRTILQGDGYTF
v_gene: TRBV27
abundance: NA
j_gene: TRBJ1-2
d_gene: NA
len: 14

CDR3nt: TGTGCCAGCACCTTCGACATGAGCTCCCTTTCTGGGGCCAACGTCCTGACTTTC
CDR3aa: CASTFDMSSLSGANVLTF
v_gene: TRBV18
abundance: NA
j_gene: TRBJ2-6
d_gene: NA
len: 18

CDR3nt: TGTGCCTGGAGTGTACGACAAGGCTCCGAGCAGTACTTC
CDR3aa: CAWSVRQGSEQYF
v_gene: TRBV30
abundance: NA
j_gene: TRBJ2-7
d_gene: NA
len: 13

CDR3nt: TGTGCCAGCAGCCAATCGAGGGGGCAAGGAAACACCATATATTTT
CDR3aa: CASSQSRGQGNTIYF
v_gene: TRBV16
abundance: few
j_gene: TRBJ1-3
d_gene: TRBD1
len: 15

CDR3nt: TGCGCCAGCAGCTTGGAAGGGGCTAACTATGGCTACACCTTC
CDR3aa: CASSLEGANYGYTF
v_gene: TRBV5-1
abundance: NA
j_gene: TRBJ1-2
d_gene: NA
len: 14

CDR3nt: TGTGCCAGCAGTGCCGACGGGGACACTGAAGCTTTCTTT
CDR3aa: CASSADGDTEAFF
v_gene: TRBV6-1
abundance: few
j_gene: TRBJ1-1
d_gene: NA
len: 13

CDR3nt: TGTGCCAGCTCAAAAGGGGCTAACTATGGCTACACCTTC
CDR3aa: CASSKGANYGYTF
v_gene: TRBV18
abundance: NA
j_gene: TRBJ1-2
d_gene: NA
len: 13

CDR3nt: TGTGCTAGTTATGATGAGCAGTTCTTC
CDR3aa: CASYDEQFF
v_gene: TRBV12-5
abundance: NA
j_gene: TRBJ2-1
d_gene: NA
len: 9

CDR3nt: TGTGCCAGCAGCCTTCGGACAAGGACTGAAGCTTTCTTT
CDR3aa: CASSLRTRTEAFF
v_gene: TRBV14
abundance: NA
j_gene: TRBJ1-1
d_gene: NA
len: 13

CDR3nt: TGTGCTAGTGGTTTAGCGGGGGGGATCTACAATGAGCAGTTCTTC
CDR3aa: CASGLAGGIYNEQFF
v_gene: TRBV12-5
abundance: NA
j_gene: TRBJ2-1
d_gene: TRBD2
len: 15

CDR3nt: TGTGCCAGCAGCCGGGGGACTAGCTCCTACGAGCAGTACTTC
CDR3aa: CASSRGTSSYEQYF
v_gene: TRBV6-6
abundance: NA
j_gene: TRBJ2-7
d_gene: TRBD2
len: 14

CDR3nt: TGTGCCAGCAGCTTAGTACTCGGGACAGGAAGGCTGTCTGGAAACACCATATATTTT
CDR3aa: CASSLVLGTGRLSGNTIYF
v_gene: TRBV7-9
abundance: NA
j_gene: TRBJ1-3
d_gene: TRBD1
len: 19

CDR3nt: TGCGCCAGCAGCCAGAACTCAGGGGGCGCCGGTGGCTACACCTTC
CDR3aa: CASSQNSGGAGGYTF
v_gene: TRBV4-3
abundance: NA
j_gene: TRBJ1-2
d_gene: TRBD1
len: 15

CDR3nt: TGTGCCATCAGTGGTCAGGGGGCGCGGACTGAAGCTTTCTTT
CDR3aa: CAISGQGARTEAFF
v_gene: TRBV10-3
abundance: NA
j_gene: TRBJ1-1
d_gene: TRBD1
len: 14

CDR3nt: TGTGCCATCAGTGACGCGACAGGATCCCCGGGGACCCAGTACTTC
CDR3aa: CAISDATGSPGTQYF
v_gene: TRBV10-3
abundance: NA
j_gene: TRBJ2-5
d_gene: NA
len: 15

CDR3nt: TGTGCCAGCAGCGTCCGGACAGGGATGGGCACTGAAGCTTTCTTT
CDR3aa: CASSVRTGMGTEAFF
v_gene: TRBV5-4
abundance: NA
j_gene: TRBJ1-1
d_gene: TRBD1
len: 15